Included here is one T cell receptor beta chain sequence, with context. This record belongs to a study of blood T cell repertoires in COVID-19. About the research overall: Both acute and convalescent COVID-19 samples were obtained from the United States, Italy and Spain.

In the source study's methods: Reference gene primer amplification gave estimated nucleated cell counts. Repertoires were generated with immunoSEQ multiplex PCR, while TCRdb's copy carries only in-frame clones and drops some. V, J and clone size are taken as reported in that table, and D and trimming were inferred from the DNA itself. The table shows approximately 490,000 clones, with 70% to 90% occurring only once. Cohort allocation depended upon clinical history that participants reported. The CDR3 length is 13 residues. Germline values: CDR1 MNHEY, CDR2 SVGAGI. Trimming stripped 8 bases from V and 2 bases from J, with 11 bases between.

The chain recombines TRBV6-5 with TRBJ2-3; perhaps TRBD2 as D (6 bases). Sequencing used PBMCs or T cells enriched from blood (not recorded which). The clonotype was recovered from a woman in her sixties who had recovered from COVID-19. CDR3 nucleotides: TGTGCCAGCTTGGCGGGGAACACAGATACGCAGTATTTT. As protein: CASLAGNTDTQYF.